This T cell receptor beta chain was observed in a study of tumor-infiltrating lymphocytes in primary liver carcinoma. Study-wide findings and caveats: Tumor tissue displayed a significantly greater top-250-clone fraction than blood (p = 0.039).

This clonotype was detected many times. No antigen is known for it. The authors took blood RNA from unsorted whole blood and also extracted germline DNA. The authors made TCR beta cDNA from 400 to 550 ng total RNA with a constant-region primer. Three rounds of nested multiplex PCR with slightly modified ARM-PCR produced TCR beta libraries. The opening two PCR rounds, roughly 11 cycles each, paired TRBV1-TRBV30 forward primers with a C-beta reverse primer. TCRdb reprocessed the multiplex PCR reads via MiXCR and lists one record per CDR3 protein. The sample carries about 310,000 distinct CDR3 sequences, almost 60% recorded once. V was clipped by 3 bases and J by 8 bases, with 11 bases between them. The CDR3 sequence is 13 residues long.

The chain carries TRBV12-3 or TRBV12-4 and TRBJ2-4; TRBD1 is a possible D gene (5 bases). The specimen sequenced was peripheral blood. The sequence came from a woman aged 25 to 39 with primary liver carcinoma and hepatitis B virus infection. CDR3 coding DNA: TGTGCCAGCAGTTTCGCCCCACAGGACATTCAGTACTTC. Amino acid sequence: CASSFAPQDIQYF.